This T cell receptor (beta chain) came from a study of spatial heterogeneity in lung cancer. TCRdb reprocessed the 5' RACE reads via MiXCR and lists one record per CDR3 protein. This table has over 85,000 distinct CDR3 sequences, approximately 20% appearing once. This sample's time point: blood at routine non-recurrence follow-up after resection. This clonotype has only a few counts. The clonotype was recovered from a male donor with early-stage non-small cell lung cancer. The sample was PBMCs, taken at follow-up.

As DNA, the CDR3 is TGCAGTGCACAACGTGCCATTCAGTACTTC. Its translation is CSAQRAIQYF. The chain uses TRBV20-1 and TRBJ2-4; D is ambiguous. CDR3 length: 10 amino acids. Trimming left V 6 bases short and J 9 bases short, with 9 bases between. CDR1 and CDR2 (germline): DFQATT, SNEGSKA (reference sequence).